This TCR beta chain emerged from a study of blood T cell repertoires in COVID-19 (dated by TCRdb to the early 2020s). As for the study more broadly: Samples from collaborators originated in the United States, Italy and Spain and spanned both the acute and convalescent phases of COVID-19. The dataset comprised deeply sampled blood TCRbeta repertoires from subjects exposed to, actively infected with, or recovered from COVID-19. A de-identified subject ID, COVID-19 status, age in years and sex were almost always included in the sample metadata. The repertoires were made available in a free public database intended to serve as a resource for research on the immune response to SARS-CoV-2. The material from the prospective study consisted of cDNA or gDNA derived from T cells, B-cell-depleted T cells, or PBMCs. The samples were drawn from two sources: the first 160 participants of the ongoing ImmuneRACE study, and 1,254 subjects contributed by 6 global collaborators. Where available, HLA class I and class II types were obtained from metadata supplied by the sample provider rather than from assay-based typing. On the study overall, not on this receptor specifically: The amount of clinical and demographic metadata varied by source and participant and was provided uncurated.

The immunoSEQ Assay, a bias-controlled multiplex PCR, was used to amplify TCRbeta CDR3 regions from genomic DNA. The paper's processing steps were these. The number of nucleated cells in each sample was estimated from the amplification of reference gene primers within the assay. To quantify the absolute abundance of each unique TCRbeta CDR3 rearrangement, sequence reads were collapsed and filtered. Productive Simpson clonality was computed per sample as the square root of Simpson's diversity index over productive rearrangements. This immuneACCESS table, as held by TCRdb, lists in-frame sequences with V and J called but not all clones. Of the missing ones, under half trace to an unresolved V gene in checked studies; the others have no known cause. V and J calls and clone size follow that table, whereas D and trimming were derived from the DNA. This sample is represented by 200,000 to 250,000 clones; approximately 90% of them were singletons. The ten largest clones capture 0.82% of the sample.

One collaborating source in Seattle enrolled patients while the patients were actively infected and followed the patients over time throughout the course of disease. Each collaborating institution followed its own protocols to collect whole blood in K2EDTA tubes. For TCRbeta analysis, collaborators shipped samples as frozen whole blood, isolated PBMCs, or DNA extracted from either of those sample types. In the case of this clone: Its antigen target is currently unknown. Base qualities are not provided; no much larger clone lies one nucleotide away.

The CDR3 measures 15 amino acids from cysteine to phenylalanine. The DNA shown is the 45-base CDR3, in frame from base 1. The germline V gene supplies CDR1 SGDLS and CDR2 YYNGEE. V is trimmed back by 2 bases and J by 1 base, and the junction contains 4 bases that no gene match accounts for. The specimen was peripheral blood. The chain links TRBV9 with TRBJ2-3, with 7 central nucleotides matching TRBD1. This clonotype was obtained from a man aged 55 to 70 with COVID-19, enrolled during active disease. The CDR3 protein: CASSVRQGGTDTQYF. In nucleotide form, the sequence is TGTGCCAGCAGCGTTCGACAGGGCGGCACAGATACGCAGTATTTT. Beyond the CDR3, the reference TRBV9 and TRBJ2-3 genes provide the residues; the full variable domain reads: DSGVTQTPKHLITATGQRVTLRCSPRSGDLSVYWYQQSLDQGLQFLIQYYNGEERAKGNILERFSAQQFPDLHSELNLSSLELGDSALYFCASSVRQGGTDTQYFGPGTRLTVL.